A selection of T cell receptor beta chains follows, all from one sample in a study of OX40 agonist ivuxolimab in advanced cancers. Data came from immunoSEQ multiplex PCR; TCRdb stores just in-frame clones and leaves some out. The repertoire consists of 77,000 or so clones, with approximately 89% occurring once and the leading ten covering around 2.1%. The material was CD4+ or CD8+ T cells sorted from blood, obtained in a trial of the OX40 agonist ivuxolimab. These receptors were obtained from an adult with an advanced solid tumor such as melanoma, head and neck, liver or kidney cancer. Both conserved end residues are part of each CDR3. The D gene is left open where the match is weak. Only some rows state a clone size, as once, few, many or a class for expanded clones.

v_call	j_call	d_call	clone_size	cdr3_aa	cdr3_nt
TRBV5-1	TRBJ1-2	NA	NA	CASSLELSSPYGYTF	TGCGCCAGCAGCTTGGAGCTATCTTCGCCCTATGGCTACACCTTC
TRBV18	TRBJ1-1	NA	NA	CASSRGLMNTEAFF	TGTGCCAGCTCACGGGGACTGATGAACACTGAAGCTTTCTTT
TRBV29-1	TRBJ2-1	TRBD2	NA	CSVERGGGNEQFF	TGCAGCGTTGAGCGCGGGGGGGGCAATGAGCAGTTCTTC
TRBV19	TRBJ2-7	NA	NA	CASSIEGNYEQYF	TGTGCCAGTAGTATTGAGGGAAACTACGAGCAGTACTTC
TRBV27	TRBJ2-3	NA	NA	CASRRAASTDTQYF	TGTGCCAGCAGGCGGGCAGCTAGCACAGATACGCAGTATTTT
TRBV7-8	TRBJ2-7	TRBD1	NA	CASSLVGTGTYEQYF	TGTGCCAGCAGCTTAGTGGGGACAGGGACCTACGAGCAGTACTTC
TRBV6-6	TRBJ2-2	TRBD2	NA	CASRTSGALTGELFF	TGTGCCAGCAGGACTAGCGGGGCCCTCACCGGGGAGCTGTTTTTT
TRBV28	TRBJ2-3	NA	NA	CASRRPHTDTQYF	TGTGCCAGCCGCCGCCCCCACACTGATACGCAGTATTTT
TRBV5-1	TRBJ1-2	TRBD1	few	CASSLIGQGVGGYTF	TGCGCCAGCAGCTTGATCGGACAGGGGGTTGGTGGCTACACCTTC
TRBV5-1	TRBJ1-5	NA	NA	CASSLAGRDHQPQHF	TGCGCCAGCAGCTTGGCTGGCAGGGACCATCAGCCCCAGCATTTT
TRBV9	TRBJ2-7	NA	NA	CASSSGGGGKYEQYF	TGTGCCAGCAGCTCCGGTGGGGGAGGTAAATACGAGCAGTACTTC
TRBV10-3	TRBJ2-1	TRBD2	NA	CAINPSGRPYNEQFF	TGTGCCATCAACCCTAGCGGGAGACCCTACAATGAGCAGTTCTTC
TRBV29-1	TRBJ2-6	NA	NA	CSVEDRGAPGANVLTF	TGCAGCGTTGAAGACAGGGGGGCACCTGGGGCCAACGTCCTGACTTTC
TRBV19	TRBJ2-6	NA	NA	CASTSGTVGANVLTF	TGTGCCAGTACCTCAGGGACCGTGGGGGCCAACGTCCTGACTTTC
TRBV30	TRBJ1-2	NA	few	CARDLRGYGYTF	TGTGCCAGAGACCTCCGTGGGTATGGCTACACCTTC
TRBV5-1	TRBJ1-6	NA	NA	CASSYGAGENSPLHF	TGCGCCAGCAGCTACGGGGCAGGGGAGAATTCACCCCTCCACTTT
TRBV2	TRBJ2-7	NA	few	CASREQGPSHEQYF	TGTGCCAGCAGGGAGCAGGGACCTTCCCACGAGCAGTACTTC
TRBV5-4	TRBJ2-7	NA	once	CASSGGRTPEQYF	TGTGCCAGCAGCGGGGGACGGACTCCCGAGCAGTACTTC
TRBV4-3	TRBJ2-2	TRBD2	NA	CASSQSPPGGIGELFF	TGCGCCAGCAGCCAATCACCCCCGGGGGGAATTGGGGAGCTGTTTTTT
TRBV12-5	TRBJ2-5	NA	NA	CASGSWGQETQYF	TGTGCTAGTGGTTCGTGGGGCCAAGAGACCCAGTACTTC
TRBV29-1	TRBJ1-1	NA	NA	CSAGGGNTEAFF	TGCAGCGCCGGAGGAGGAAACACTGAAGCTTTCTTT
TRBV30	TRBJ2-5	NA	NA	CAWKGSSAMGTQYF	TGTGCCTGGAAAGGATCTAGCGCTATGGGGACCCAGTACTTC
TRBV6-5	TRBJ1-4	NA	NA	CASNLRGAWNEKLFF	TGTGCCAGCAACCTTAGGGGGGCATGGAATGAAAAACTGTTTTTT
TRBV11-2	TRBJ2-1	TRBD1	NA	CASSLRGIGTGLLTKQFF	TGTGCCAGCAGCTTAAGAGGAATTGGGACAGGTCTTTTAACCAAGCAGTTCTTC
TRBV7-2	TRBJ1-3	TRBD1	NA	CASRRTGAGNTIYF	TGTGCCAGCAGGAGGACAGGTGCTGGAAACACCATATATTTT
TRBV6-1	TRBJ2-1	TRBD2	NA	CASSLAGVNEQFF	TGTGCCAGCTCTTTAGCGGGGGTAAATGAGCAGTTCTTC
TRBV6-4	TRBJ2-1	TRBD2	NA	CASSATSGRGNEQFF	TGTGCCAGCAGTGCGACTAGCGGGAGGGGGAATGAGCAGTTCTTC
TRBV4-1	TRBJ2-1	TRBD1	NA	CASSQDRGQGYRIKNAQFF	TGCGCCAGCAGCCAAGATCGAGGACAGGGTTATCGGATAAAAAATGCGCAGTTCTTC
TRBV5-8	TRBJ1-2	NA	NA	CASSPTGNYGYTF	TGTGCCAGCAGCCCCACAGGGAACTATGGCTACACCTTC
TRBV6-1	TRBJ1-5	NA	NA	CASSGNQPQHF	TGTGCCAGCAGCGGAAATCAGCCCCAGCATTTT
TRBV5-1	TRBJ2-1	NA	NA	CASSPGLTTSGDEQFF	TGCGCCAGCAGCCCAGGACTGACAACTTCTGGTGATGAGCAGTTCTTC